This T cell receptor (beta chain) was identified in a study of siplizumab effects on memory and regulatory T cells. This table comes from immunoSEQ multiplex PCR, and its TCRdb copy is limited to in-frame clones, with some not included. The sample has 100,000 to 120,000 clones; about 92% are singletons. The germline gives CDR1 SGHNT, CDR2 YENEEA. V lost 1 base and J lost 3; bases outside the gene matches: 12. The CDR3 runs 19 residues. The TCR comes from a human donor in good health. The chain is built from TRBV11-3 and TRBJ2-2; 9 nucleotides align to TRBD1. The sample consisted of CD4+ T cells sorted from blood. The chain's CDR3 is CASSLGFPGTGRDTGELFF. The CDR3 DNA follows: TGTGCCAGCAGCTTAGGTTTCCCCGGGACAGGGCGTGACACCGGGGAGCTGTTTTTT.